These T cell receptor beta chains were read from a single sample in a study of T cells after yellow fever vaccination. TCRdb called the 5' RACE reads again in MiXCR, with one record for every CDR3 protein. The sample has around 310,000 distinct CDR3 sequences, approximately 4.3% seen once. Sequencing was performed on PBMCs, taken 15 days after the yellow fever booster vaccination. All receptors derive from a man in his late teens or twenties who received the YFV17D yellow fever vaccine. Each CDR3 is given with its conserved first and last residue. D genes are given only for firm matches. Clone sizes are given selectively: once, few, many, or a class where the clone is expanded.

D: TRBD1; J: TRBJ2-7; length: 14; size: .; V: TRBV7-9; DNA: TGTGCCAGCAGCTCCGCTGACAGGGGGCTCGAGCAGTACTTC; CDR3: CASSSADRGLEQYF
D: TRBD2; J: TRBJ2-3; length: 17; size: many; V: TRBV20-1; DNA: TGCAGTGCTAGGGGACTAGCGGGGGGATTCCACACAGATACGCAGTATTTT; CDR3: CSARGLAGGFHTDTQYF
D: .; J: TRBJ2-1; length: 11; size: .; V: TRBV7-9; DNA: TGTGCCAGCAGCCGAGCCCCGGAGCAGTTCTTC; CDR3: CASSRAPEQFF
D: TRBD1; J: TRBJ2-5; length: 15; size: .; V: TRBV7-9; DNA: TGTGCCAGCAGCCGCTGGACAGGGATCTTGGAGACCCAGTACTTC; CDR3: CASSRWTGILETQYF
D: .; J: TRBJ2-3; length: 13; size: many; V: TRBV28; DNA: TGTGCCAGCAGTTCCCTAGCCACAGATACGCAGTATTTT; CDR3: CASSSLATDTQYF
D: .; J: TRBJ2-3; length: 17; size: few; V: TRBV11-2; DNA: TGTGCCAGCAGTCAACTTAATCGGGGGACGGCAACAGATACGCAGTATTTT; CDR3: CASSQLNRGTATDTQYF
D: .; J: TRBJ1-2; length: 14; size: .; V: TRBV4-3; DNA: TGCGCCAGCAGCCAAGAGGCGATATCCGTGGGCTACACCTTC; CDR3: CASSQEAISVGYTF
D: TRBD2; J: TRBJ2-5; length: 17; size: few; V: TRBV7-9; DNA: TGTGCCAGCAGCCCCTGGACTAGCGGGGGCGGGGGTGAGACCCAGTACTTC; CDR3: CASSPWTSGGGGETQYF
D: .; J: TRBJ2-1; length: 15; size: many; V: TRBV20-1; DNA: TGCAGTGCTAGAGATCTCACGCTGGTGTGGAATGAGCAGTTCTTC; CDR3: CSARDLTLVWNEQFF
D: TRBD1; J: TRBJ1-2; length: 13; size: many; V: TRBV29-1; DNA: TGCAGCGTTGAAGGGGACAGGGTCCCTGGCTACACCTTC; CDR3: CSVEGDRVPGYTF
D: .; J: TRBJ1-6; length: 13; size: .; V: TRBV7-9; DNA: TGTGCCAGCAGATCAATCGGGTTTTCACCCCTCCACTTT; CDR3: CASRSIGFSPLHF
D: .; J: TRBJ2-2; length: 14; size: many; V: TRBV7-3; DNA: TGTGCCAGCAGCTTAAGCAGGAACACCGGGGAGCTGTTTTTT; CDR3: CASSLSRNTGELFF
D: .; J: TRBJ1-6; length: 15; size: .; V: TRBV7-6; DNA: TGTGCCAGCAGCCTCCAACAGGGACGGAATTCACCCCTCCACTTT; CDR3: CASSLQQGRNSPLHF
D: .; J: TRBJ1-2; length: 13; size: many; V: TRBV7-2; DNA: TGTGCCAGCAGCTTAGGGAAGGGTTATGGCTACACCTTC; CDR3: CASSLGKGYGYTF
D: .; J: TRBJ2-2; length: 16; size: .; V: TRBV25-1; DNA: TGTGCCAGCAGTGAATGGAGCAGGGAAAGCTCCGGGGAGCTGTTTTTT; CDR3: CASSEWSRESSGELFF
D: .; J: TRBJ1-1; length: 15; size: few; V: TRBV12-3/TRBV12-4; DNA: TGTGCCAGCAGTTTAGACAGCCTTATGAACACTGAAGCTTTCTTT; CDR3: CASSLDSLMNTEAFF
D: TRBD2; J: TRBJ2-3; length: 15; size: many; V: TRBV7-2; DNA: TGTGCCAGCAGCTTTAAGCGGGGAAACACAGATACGCAGTATTTT; CDR3: CASSFKRGNTDTQYF
D: TRBD2; J: TRBJ2-5; length: 17; size: many; V: TRBV5-1; DNA: TGCGCCAGCAGCCCAGGACTAGCGGGGGCCTTCGGGGAGACCCAGTACTTC; CDR3: CASSPGLAGAFGETQYF
D: .; J: TRBJ1-2; length: 14; size: .; V: TRBV30; DNA: TGTGCCTGGAGTGTACATCTGGGGAACTATGGCTACACCTTC; CDR3: CAWSVHLGNYGYTF
D: .; J: TRBJ2-1; length: 15; size: .; V: TRBV7-9; DNA: TGTGCCAGCAGCTTAGCCCGGGGTTCCGACAATGAGCAGTTCTTC; CDR3: CASSLARGSDNEQFF
D: .; J: TRBJ1-4; length: 15; size: few; V: TRBV4-3; DNA: TGCGCCAGCAGCCATTCCGGCCCTGGGCCGGAAAAACTGTTTTTT; CDR3: CASSHSGPGPEKLFF
D: .; J: TRBJ2-2; length: 11; size: .; V: TRBV12-3/TRBV12-4; DNA: TGTGCCAGCACTTCCTTCGGGGAGCTGTTTTTT; CDR3: CASTSFGELFF
D: .; J: TRBJ2-7; length: 12; size: .; V: TRBV12-3/TRBV12-4; DNA: TGTGCCAGCAGTAAGAGCGGATACGAGCAGTACTTC; CDR3: CASSKSGYEQYF
D: .; J: TRBJ2-7; length: 15; size: many; V: TRBV7-9; DNA: TGTGCCAGCAGCTCGTCTGCTTTTTCCTCCTACGAGCAGTACTTC; CDR3: CASSSSAFSSYEQYF
D: .; J: TRBJ1-2; length: 15; size: few; V: TRBV7-3; DNA: TGTGCCAGCAGCCCCAACCCCACAAGTTTCTATGGCTACACCTTC; CDR3: CASSPNPTSFYGYTF
D: .; J: TRBJ2-5; length: 14; size: many; V: TRBV7-9; DNA: TGTGCCAGCAGCGACCCGGGGCAGCAAGAGACCCAGTACTTC; CDR3: CASSDPGQQETQYF
D: .; J: TRBJ1-2; length: 11; size: few; V: TRBV12-3/TRBV12-4; DNA: TGTGCCAGCCGAGGGGGGCGAGGCTACACCTTC; CDR3: CASRGGRGYTF
D: TRBD2; J: TRBJ2-5; length: 17; size: few; V: TRBV7-9; DNA: TGTGCCAGCAGCCCCAGGGAGCGGGGGGGCCGTCGAGAGACCCAGTACTTC; CDR3: CASSPRERGGRRETQYF
D: .; J: TRBJ2-5; length: 13; size: many; V: TRBV12-3/TRBV12-4; DNA: TGTGCCAGCAGCCGACGGGCTCCAGAGACCCAGTACTTC; CDR3: CASSRRAPETQYF
D: .; J: TRBJ2-3; length: 15; size: many; V: TRBV20-1; DNA: TGCAGTGCTAGAGATCTAAACGGGGGCACAGATACGCAGTATTTT; CDR3: CSARDLNGGTDTQYF
D: TRBD2; J: TRBJ2-3; length: 15; size: many; V: TRBV6-5; DNA: TGTGCCAGCAGTCGCTGGACTAGCGGCACAGATACGCAGTATTTT; CDR3: CASSRWTSGTDTQYF
D: .; J: TRBJ2-2; length: 15; size: .; V: TRBV11-2; DNA: TGTGCCAGCAGCTCTTTGAGGCCCCCCACCGGGGAGCTGTTTTTT; CDR3: CASSSLRPPTGELFF
D: TRBD2; J: TRBJ2-5; length: 16; size: many; V: TRBV10-2; DNA: TGCGCCAGCAGCGGACTAGCGGGGGGGATTACAGAGACCCAGTACTTC; CDR3: CASSGLAGGITETQYF
D: .; J: TRBJ2-1; length: 14; size: .; V: TRBV5-1; DNA: TGCGCCAGCAGTAGGCAGGGTTGGGACAATGAGCAGTTCTTC; CDR3: CASSRQGWDNEQFF
D: .; J: TRBJ2-3; length: 16; size: .; V: TRBV27; DNA: TGTGCCAGCAGTTTATTACAGTCGGTCAGCACAGATACGCAGTATTTT; CDR3: CASSLLQSVSTDTQYF
D: .; J: TRBJ1-1; length: 13; size: many; V: TRBV5-1; DNA: TGCGCCAGCAGCGATAGCCCGGGGACTGAAGCTTTCTTT; CDR3: CASSDSPGTEAFF
D: TRBD2; J: TRBJ2-2; length: 16; size: few; V: TRBV7-2; DNA: TGTGCCAGCAGCTCGAGAGCGGGGGGTGACACCGGGGAGCTGTTTTTT; CDR3: CASSSRAGGDTGELFF
D: .; J: TRBJ2-7; length: 15; size: many; V: TRBV20-1; DNA: TGCAGTGCTCCCCAGTTAGCGGCAGGGGACTACGAGCAGTACTTC; CDR3: CSAPQLAAGDYEQYF
D: .; J: TRBJ2-3; length: 13; size: .; V: TRBV5-1; DNA: TGCGCCATATACAGGGAGAGCACAGATACGCAGTATTTT; CDR3: CAIYRESTDTQYF
D: .; J: TRBJ2-5; length: 15; size: .; V: TRBV7-9; DNA: TGTGCCAGCAGCCGGGGCTTAGGGGCCCAAGAGACCCAGTACTTC; CDR3: CASSRGLGAQETQYF
D: .; J: TRBJ1-6; length: 15; size: many; V: TRBV12-3/TRBV12-4; DNA: TGTGCCAGCAGTCCCCGTATGGGTTTTAATTCACCCCTCCACTTT; CDR3: CASSPRMGFNSPLHF
D: TRBD2; J: TRBJ2-5; length: 16; size: many; V: TRBV6-6; DNA: TGTGCCAGCAGTTACGTGGGAGCGGGGGGTCAAGAGACCCAGTACTTC; CDR3: CASSYVGAGGQETQYF
D: .; J: TRBJ2-3; length: 14; size: many; V: TRBV28; DNA: TGTGCCAGCCAAGGCGGGAAGAGCACAGATACGCAGTATTTT; CDR3: CASQGGKSTDTQYF
D: TRBD2; J: TRBJ2-7; length: 12; size: few; V: TRBV7-6; DNA: TGTGCCAGCAGCGGACTAGCGGGTGAGCAGTACTTC; CDR3: CASSGLAGEQYF
D: TRBD1; J: TRBJ2-2; length: 15; size: many; V: TRBV4-3; DNA: TGCGCCAGCAGCCACGGACAGGGGAACACCGGGGAGCTGTTTTTT; CDR3: CASSHGQGNTGELFF
D: .; J: TRBJ2-6; length: 15; size: few; V: TRBV5-1; DNA: TGCGCCAGCAGCTTGGGCATCTCTGGGGCCAACGTCCTGACTTTC; CDR3: CASSLGISGANVLTF
D: .; J: TRBJ2-7; length: 15; size: .; V: TRBV6-5; DNA: TGTGCCAGCAGTTACACAAGACAGGTTCCCTACGAGCAGTACTTC; CDR3: CASSYTRQVPYEQYF